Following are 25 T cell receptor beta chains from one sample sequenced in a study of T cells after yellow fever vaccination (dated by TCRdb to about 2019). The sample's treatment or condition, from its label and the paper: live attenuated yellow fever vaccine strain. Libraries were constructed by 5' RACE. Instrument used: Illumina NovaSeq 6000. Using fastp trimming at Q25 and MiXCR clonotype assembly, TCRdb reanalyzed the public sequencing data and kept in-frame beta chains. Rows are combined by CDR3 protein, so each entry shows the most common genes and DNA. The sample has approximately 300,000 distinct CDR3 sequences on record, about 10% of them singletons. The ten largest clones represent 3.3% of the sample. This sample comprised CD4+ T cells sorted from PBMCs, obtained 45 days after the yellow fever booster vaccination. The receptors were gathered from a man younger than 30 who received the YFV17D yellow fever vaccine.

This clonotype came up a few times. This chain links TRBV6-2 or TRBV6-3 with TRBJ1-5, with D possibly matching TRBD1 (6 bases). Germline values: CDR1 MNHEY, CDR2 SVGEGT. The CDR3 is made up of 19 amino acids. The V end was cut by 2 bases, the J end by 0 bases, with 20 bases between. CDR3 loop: CASSYILTGRMYSNQPQHF. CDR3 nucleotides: TGTGCCAGCAGTTACATCCTGACAGGACGAATGTATAGCAATCAGCCCCAGCATTTT.

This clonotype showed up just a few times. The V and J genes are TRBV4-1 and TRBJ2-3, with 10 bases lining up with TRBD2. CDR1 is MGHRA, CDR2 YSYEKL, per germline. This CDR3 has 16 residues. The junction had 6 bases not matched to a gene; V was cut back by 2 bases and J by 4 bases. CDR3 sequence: CASSQRAGGPADTQYF. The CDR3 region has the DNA TGCGCCAGCAGCCAACGAGCGGGGGGGCCCGCAGATACGCAGTATTTT.

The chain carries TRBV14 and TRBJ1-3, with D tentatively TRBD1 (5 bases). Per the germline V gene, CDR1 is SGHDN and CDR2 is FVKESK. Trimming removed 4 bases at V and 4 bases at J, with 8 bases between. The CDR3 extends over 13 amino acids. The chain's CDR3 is CASSRDAGNTIYF. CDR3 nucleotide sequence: TGTGCCAGCAGCCGGGACGCAGGAAACACCATATATTTT.

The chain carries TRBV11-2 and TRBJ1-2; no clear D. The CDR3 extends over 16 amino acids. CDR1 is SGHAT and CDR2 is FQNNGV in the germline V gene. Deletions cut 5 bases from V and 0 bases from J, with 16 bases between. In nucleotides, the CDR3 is TGTGCCAGCAGCCATGGTTCTCCGGCAGCTAACTATGGCTACACCTTC. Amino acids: CASSHGSPAANYGYTF.

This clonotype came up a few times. The DNA for the CDR3 is TGTGCCAGCAGCTTCGTCCAGGTAGAGACCCAGTACTTC. It yields the protein CASSFVQVETQYF. The chain uses TRBV7-2 and TRBJ2-5; no clear D. Germline values: CDR1 SGHTA, CDR2 FQGNSA. CDR3 length equals 13 residues. V gave up 3 bases and J gave up 4 bases, with 9 bases separating them.

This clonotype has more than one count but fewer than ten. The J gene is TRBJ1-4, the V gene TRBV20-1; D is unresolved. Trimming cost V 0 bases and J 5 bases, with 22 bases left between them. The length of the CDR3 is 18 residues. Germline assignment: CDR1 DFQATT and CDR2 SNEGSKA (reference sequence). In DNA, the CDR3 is TGCAGTGCTAGAGATCACACTGGACGGAAAGGATTGAATGAAAAACTGTTTTTT. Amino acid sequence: CSARDHTGRKGLNEKLFF.

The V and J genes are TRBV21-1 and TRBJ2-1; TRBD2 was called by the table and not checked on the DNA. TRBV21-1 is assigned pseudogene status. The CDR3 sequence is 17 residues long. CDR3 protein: CASSKGALRASYNEQFF. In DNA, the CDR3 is TGTGCCAGCAGCAAGGGGGCCCTCAGGGCCTCCTACAATGAGCAGTTCTTC.

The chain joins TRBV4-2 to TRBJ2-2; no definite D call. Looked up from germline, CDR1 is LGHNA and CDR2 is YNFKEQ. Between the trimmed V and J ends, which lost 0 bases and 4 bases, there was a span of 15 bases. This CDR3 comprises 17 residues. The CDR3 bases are TGTGCCAGCAGCCAAGATGGCGCCCGTAGGGCCACCGGGGAGCTGTTTTTT. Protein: CASSQDGARRATGELFF.

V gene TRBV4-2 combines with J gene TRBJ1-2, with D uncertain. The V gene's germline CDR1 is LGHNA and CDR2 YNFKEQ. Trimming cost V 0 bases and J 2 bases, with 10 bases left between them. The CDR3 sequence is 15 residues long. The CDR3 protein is CASSQDPQENYGYTF. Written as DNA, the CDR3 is TGTGCCAGCAGCCAAGATCCTCAGGAAAACTATGGCTACACCTTC.

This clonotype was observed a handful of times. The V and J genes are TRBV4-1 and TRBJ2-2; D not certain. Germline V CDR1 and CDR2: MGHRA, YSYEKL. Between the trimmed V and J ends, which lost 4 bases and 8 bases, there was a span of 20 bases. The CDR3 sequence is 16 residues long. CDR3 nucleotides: TGCGCCAGCAGCCCCGGGTGGTTAGTATCGACAGGGGAGCTGTTTTTT. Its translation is CASSPGWLVSTGELFF.

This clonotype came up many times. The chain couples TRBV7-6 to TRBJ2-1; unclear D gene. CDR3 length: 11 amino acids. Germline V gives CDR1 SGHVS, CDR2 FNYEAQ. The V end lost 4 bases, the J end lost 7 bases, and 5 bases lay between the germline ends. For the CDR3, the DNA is TGTGCCAGCAGCTCCCGGAATGAGCAGTTCTTC. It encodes CASSSRNEQFF.

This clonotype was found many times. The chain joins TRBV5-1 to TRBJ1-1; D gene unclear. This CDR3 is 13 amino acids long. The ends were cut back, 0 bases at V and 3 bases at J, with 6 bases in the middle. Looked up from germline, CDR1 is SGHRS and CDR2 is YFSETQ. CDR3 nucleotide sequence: TGCGCCAGCAGCTTGGACAGTCACACTGAAGCTTTCTTT. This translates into CASSLDSHTEAFF.

The CDR3 nucleotides read TGTGCCAGCTCACCAGGGATCTTCTCTGGAAACACCATATATTTT. This translates into CASSPGIFSGNTIYF. The rearrangement joins TRBV18 to TRBJ1-3; D is ambiguous. The CDR3 sequence is 15 residues long. The V and J ends lost 2 bases and 0 bases respectively, with 8 bases between them. From germline, CDR1 is KGHSH and CDR2 LQKENI.

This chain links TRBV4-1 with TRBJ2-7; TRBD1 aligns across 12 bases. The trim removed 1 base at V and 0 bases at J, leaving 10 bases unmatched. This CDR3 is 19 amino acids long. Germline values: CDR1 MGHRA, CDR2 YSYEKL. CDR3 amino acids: CASSQAGQGATLSSYEQYF. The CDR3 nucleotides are TGCGCCAGCAGCCAAGCGGGACAGGGGGCAACCCTGAGCTCCTACGAGCAGTACTTC.

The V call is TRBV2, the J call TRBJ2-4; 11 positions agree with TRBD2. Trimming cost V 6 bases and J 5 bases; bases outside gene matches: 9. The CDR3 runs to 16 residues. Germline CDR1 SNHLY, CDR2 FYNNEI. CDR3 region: CASRTRLAGTQNIQYF. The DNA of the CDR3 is TGTGCCAGCAGGACCAGACTAGCGGGGACCCAAAACATTCAGTACTTC.

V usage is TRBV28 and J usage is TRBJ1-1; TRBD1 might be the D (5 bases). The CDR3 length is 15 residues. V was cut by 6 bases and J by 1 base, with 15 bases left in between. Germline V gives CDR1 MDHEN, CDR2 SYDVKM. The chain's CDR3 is CASRLPGTENTEAFF. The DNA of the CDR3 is TGTGCCAGCAGGTTACCTGGGACGGAGAACACTGAAGCTTTCTTT.

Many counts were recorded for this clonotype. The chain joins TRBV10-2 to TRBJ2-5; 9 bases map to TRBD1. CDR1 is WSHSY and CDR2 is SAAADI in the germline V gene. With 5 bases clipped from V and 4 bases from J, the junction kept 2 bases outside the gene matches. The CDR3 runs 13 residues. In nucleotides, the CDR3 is TGCGCCAGCAGTAGGGACAGGGCAGAGACCCAGTACTTC. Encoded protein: CASSRDRAETQYF.

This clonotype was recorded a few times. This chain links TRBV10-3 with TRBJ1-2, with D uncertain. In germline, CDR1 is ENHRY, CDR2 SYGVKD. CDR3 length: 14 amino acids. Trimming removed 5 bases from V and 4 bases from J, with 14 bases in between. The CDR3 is CAISTPLEGYGYTF. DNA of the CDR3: TGTGCCATCAGTACCCCCTTGGAGGGCTATGGCTACACCTTC.

The CDR3 nucleotides read TGCAGCGTTTCTAACTCTGGAAACACCATATATTTT. Residues: CSVSNSGNTIYF. This rearrangement joins TRBV29-1 to TRBJ1-3, with D uncertain. The CDR3 runs 12 residues. Trimming pared 5 bases from V and 0 bases from J, leaving 5 bases between. Germline V CDR1 and CDR2: SQVTM, ANQGSEA.

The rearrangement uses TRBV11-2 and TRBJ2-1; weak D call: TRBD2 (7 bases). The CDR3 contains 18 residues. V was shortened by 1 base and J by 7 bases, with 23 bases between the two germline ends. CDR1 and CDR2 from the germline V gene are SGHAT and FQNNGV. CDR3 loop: CASSLASRAGVRGNEQFF. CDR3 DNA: TGTGCCAGCAGCTTAGCCTCCCGGGCGGGGGTAAGGGGGAATGAGCAGTTCTTC.

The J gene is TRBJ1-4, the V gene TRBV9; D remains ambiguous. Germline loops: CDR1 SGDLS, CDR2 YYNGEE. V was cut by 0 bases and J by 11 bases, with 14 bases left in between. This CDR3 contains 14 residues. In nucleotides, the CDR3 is TGTGCCAGCAGCGTAGCTAGTGTGGACGGGAAACTGTTTTTT. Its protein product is CASSVASVDGKLFF.

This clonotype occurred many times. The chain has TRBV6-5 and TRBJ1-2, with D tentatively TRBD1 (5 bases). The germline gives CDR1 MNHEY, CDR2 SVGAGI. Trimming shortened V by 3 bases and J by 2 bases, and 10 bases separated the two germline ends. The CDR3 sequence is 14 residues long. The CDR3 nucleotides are TGTGCCAGCAGTTATGGAGGGGTCAACTATGGCTACACCTTC. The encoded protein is CASSYGGVNYGYTF.

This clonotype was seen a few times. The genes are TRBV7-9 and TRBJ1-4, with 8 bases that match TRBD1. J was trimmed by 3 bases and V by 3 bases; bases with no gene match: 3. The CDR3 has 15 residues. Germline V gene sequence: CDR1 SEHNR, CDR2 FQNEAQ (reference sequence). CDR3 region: CASSFATGANEKLFF. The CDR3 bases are TGTGCCAGCAGCTTCGCGACAGGGGCTAATGAAAAACTGTTTTTT.

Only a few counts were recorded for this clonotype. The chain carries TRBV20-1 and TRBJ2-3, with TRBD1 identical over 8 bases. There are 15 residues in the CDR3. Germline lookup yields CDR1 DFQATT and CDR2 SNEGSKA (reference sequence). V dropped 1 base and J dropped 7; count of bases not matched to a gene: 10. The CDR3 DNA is TGCAGTGCTAGAGTGGAGGGCAGGGGGCTTAATACGCAGTATTTT. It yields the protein CSARVEGRGLNTQYF.

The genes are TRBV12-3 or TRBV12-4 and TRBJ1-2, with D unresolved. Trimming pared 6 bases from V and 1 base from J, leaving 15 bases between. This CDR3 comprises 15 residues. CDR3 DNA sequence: TGTGCCAGCAGGGGAGAGGAATTGAGTAACTATGGCTACACCTTC. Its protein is CASRGEELSNYGYTF.